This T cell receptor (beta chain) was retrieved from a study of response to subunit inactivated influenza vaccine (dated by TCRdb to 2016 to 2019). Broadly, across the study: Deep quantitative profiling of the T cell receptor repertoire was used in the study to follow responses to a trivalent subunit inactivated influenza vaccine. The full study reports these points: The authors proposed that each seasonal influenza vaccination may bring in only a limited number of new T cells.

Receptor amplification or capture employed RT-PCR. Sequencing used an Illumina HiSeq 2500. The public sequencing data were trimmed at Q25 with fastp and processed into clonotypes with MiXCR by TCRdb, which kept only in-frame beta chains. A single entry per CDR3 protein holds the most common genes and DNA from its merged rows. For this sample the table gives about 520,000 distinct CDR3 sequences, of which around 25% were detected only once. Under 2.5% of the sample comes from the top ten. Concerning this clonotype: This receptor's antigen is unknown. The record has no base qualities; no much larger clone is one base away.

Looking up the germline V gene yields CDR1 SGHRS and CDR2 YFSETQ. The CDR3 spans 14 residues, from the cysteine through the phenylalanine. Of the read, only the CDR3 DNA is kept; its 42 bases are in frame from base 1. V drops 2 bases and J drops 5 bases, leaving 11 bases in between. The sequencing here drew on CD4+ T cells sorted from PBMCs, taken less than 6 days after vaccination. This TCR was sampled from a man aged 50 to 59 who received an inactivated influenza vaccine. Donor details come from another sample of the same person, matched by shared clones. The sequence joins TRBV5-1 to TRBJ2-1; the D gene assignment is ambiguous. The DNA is TGCGCCAGCAGCTTCCTAGTCTCGGACAATGAGCAGTTCTTC. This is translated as CASSFLVSDNEQFF.